Listed below are T cell receptor beta chains from one sample, sequenced in a study of OX40 agonist ivuxolimab in advanced cancers. Data came from immunoSEQ multiplex PCR; TCRdb stores just in-frame clones and leaves some out. This sample has under 95,000 clones, with roughly 82% found just once. Source: CD4+ or CD8+ T cells sorted from blood, taken in a trial of the OX40 agonist ivuxolimab. These receptors were collected from an adult with an advanced solid tumor such as melanoma, head and neck, liver or kidney cancer. CDR3s include the opening cysteine and the closing phenylalanine or tryptophan. The D gene is left open where the match is weak. The size field is filled for only some rows; it gives once, few, many or a size class.

j_call v_call clone_size d_call cdr3_aa cdr3_nt
TRBJ2-7 TRBV27 . . CASRMAGVPYEQYF TGTGCCAGCAGGATGGCAGGAGTACCCTACGAGCAGTACTTC
TRBJ2-7 TRBV18 . . CASSPPGPKYEQYF TGTGCCAGCTCACCCCCGGGGCCTAAATACGAGCAGTACTTC
TRBJ2-7 TRBV6-1 . . CASSEAGSYEQYF TGTGCCAGCAGTGAGGCAGGTTCCTACGAGCAGTACTTC
TRBJ2-3 TRBV11-2 . TRBD1 CASSFQGVGDTQYF TGTGCCAGCAGCTTTCAGGGGGTGGGCGATACGCAGTATTTT
TRBJ1-1 TRBV11-2 . . CASSTHWGGRGSVTEAFF TGTGCCAGCAGCACTCACTGGGGGGGGCGCGGTAGTGTCACTGAAGCTTTCTTT
TRBJ1-5 TRBV7-2 . . CASSLGPGEDQPQHF TGTGCCAGCAGCTTAGGGCCAGGGGAAGATCAGCCCCAGCATTTT
TRBJ2-7 TRBV18 . . CASSKLGGPNEQYF TGTGCCAGCTCAAAATTGGGGGGTCCCAACGAGCAGTACTTC
TRBJ1-1 TRBV6-1 . . CASIRGPENTEAFF TGTGCCAGCATTCGGGGCCCTGAGAACACTGAAGCTTTCTTT
TRBJ1-4 TRBV5-6 once . CASSLRTEQNEKLFF TGTGCCAGCAGCTTGAGGACAGAGCAGAATGAAAAACTGTTTTTT
TRBJ1-2 TRBV18 . TRBD1 CASSPNPDRADYGYTF TGTGCCAGCTCACCGAATCCCGACAGGGCTGACTATGGCTACACCTTC
TRBJ2-1 TRBV5-4 . TRBD1 CASSSGTGGNSEQFF TGTGCCAGCAGCTCCGGGACAGGGGGAAACAGTGAGCAGTTCTTC
TRBJ1-6 TRBV19 . . CASSIGRDRSPLHF TGTGCCAGTAGTATCGGGAGGGATCGGTCACCCCTCCACTTT
TRBJ1-2 TRBV6-1 . . CASSRGASYGGYTF TGTGCCAGCAGTAGGGGGGCTTCATATGGAGGCTACACCTTC
TRBJ2-3 TRBV4-1 . . CASSPHTDTQYF TGCGCCAGCAGCCCGCACACAGATACGCAGTATTTT
TRBJ1-2 TRBV27 . . CASSLRSGTGYTF TGTGCCAGCAGTTTAAGGTCAGGGACCGGCTACACCTTC
TRBJ2-1 TRBV2 . . CASRRGVREQFF TGTGCCAGCAGGAGGGGGGTAAGGGAGCAGTTCTTC